Following are 25 T cell receptor beta chains from one sample sequenced in a study of T cell repertoires in cytomegalovirus infection. TCRdb re-called the reads with MiXCR, one entry per CDR3 protein. The sample lists roughly 600,000 distinct CDR3 sequences, 20% to 25% occurring once. Sequencing input: CD8+ T cells from PBMCs. These receptors all come from a human donor in good health (CMV status not recorded). Some clones in this sample may be carry-over from other donors' samples.

The sample holds a few counts of this clonotype. The V call is TRBV27, the J call TRBJ2-7, with 11 bases identical to TRBD2. The length of the CDR3 is 17 residues. The germline V gene has CDR1 MNHEY and CDR2 SMNVEV (reference sequence). Trimming removed 0 bases from V and 7 bases from J; junction bases left unmatched: 11. The CDR3 bases are TGTGCCAGCAGTTTATCCGCCCCGATGGGGACTAGCGGAGAGCAGTACGTC. The encoded protein is CASSLSAPMGTSGEQYV.

This chain connects TRBV12-3 or TRBV12-4 to TRBJ1-1; D is uncertain. The CDR3 length is 11 residues. V gave up 7 bases and J gave up 8 bases, with 11 bases separating them. The CDR3 loop is CASKNGLEAFF. The CDR3 region has the DNA TGTGCCAGCAAGAATGGGTTGGAAGCTTTCTTT.

About this clonotype: Given a much more abundant clone one base away, this may be a read error. The rearrangement uses TRBV7-2 and TRBJ2-7; D assignment may be TRBD1 or TRBD2 (5 bases each). The CDR3 has 16 residues. Trimming pared 5 bases from V and 6 bases from J, leaving 23 bases between. Looked up from germline, CDR1 is SGHTA and CDR2 is FQGNSA. CDR3 residues: CASSPPRGLGAGEQYF. CDR3 sequence (DNA): TGTGCCAGCAGCCCTCCGAGGGGCTTAGGTGCAGGCGAGCAGTACTTC.

This clonotype came up many times. This rearrangement joins TRBV27 to TRBJ2-5; 8 nucleotides line up with TRBD1. Trimming at V came to 5 bases and at J to 0 bases, leaving 8 bases not matched to a gene. The CDR3 spans 16 residues. CDR1 is MNHEY, CDR2 SMNVEV, per germline (reference sequence). CDR3 sequence reads: CASSARTGRYQETQYF. The CDR3 DNA is TGTGCCAGCAGTGCTAGGACAGGGAGGTACCAAGAGACCCAGTACTTC.

Many counts were recorded for this clonotype. The chain is built from TRBV7-2 and TRBJ2-7, with D perhaps assigned TRBD1 or TRBD2 (5 bases each). CDR3 size: 13 residues. Germline CDR1 reads SGHTA; CDR2 reads FQGNSA. Trimming cost V 0 bases and J 6 bases, with 9 bases left between them. CDR3 sequence reads: CASSLAGVGEQYV. The CDR3 DNA sequence: TGTGCCAGCAGCTTAGCGGGGGTGGGCGAGCAGTACGTC.

This chain links TRBV14 with TRBJ1-1; D remains unclear. Germline-derived CDR1 and CDR2 are SGHDN and FVKESK. Trimming removed 4 bases from V and 9 bases from J, with 12 bases in between. The CDR3 totals 12 residues. The CDR3: CASSRIAGKAFF. The CDR3 DNA sequence: TGTGCCAGCAGCCGTATTGCGGGGAAAGCTTTCTTT.

V and J are TRBV14 and TRBJ1-1; D possibly corresponds to TRBD1 (6 bases). Trimming removed 4 bases at V and 5 bases at J, with 14 bases between. The CDR3 loop spans 14 amino acids. Per germline, CDR1 SGHDN and CDR2 FVKESK. The CDR3 loop reads CASSLRGGWTEAFF. The CDR3 region has the DNA TGTGCCAGCAGCCTCAGGGGAGGATGGACTGAAGCTTTCTTT.

This clonotype has at least ten counts. The chain combines TRBV7-6 with TRBJ2-3, with unresolved D. Germline V lookup: CDR1 SGHVS, CDR2 FNYEAQ. The V gene lost 8 bases and the J gene lost 4 bases, with 19 bases spanning the gap. CDR3 size: 15 residues. The CDR3 DNA follows: TGTGCCAGCGTCAAAGAGGCCTCCACGGCAGATACGCAGTATTTT. Its protein is CASVKEASTADTQYF.

The chain combines TRBV20-1 with TRBJ2-7; D is unclear. CDR3 size: 13 residues. The ends were cut back, 8 bases at V and 0 bases at J, with 14 bases in the middle. Germline V gene data show CDR1 as DFQATT and CDR2 as SNEGSKA (reference sequence). The CDR3 DNA is TGCAGTTACGCATCACAGCACTCCTACGAGCAGTACTTC. This codes for CSYASQHSYEQYF.

This clonotype was observed a handful of times. This chain joins TRBV27 and TRBJ1-1; no clear D. CDR1 and CDR2 (germline): MNHEY, SMNVEV (reference sequence). V was clipped by 5 bases and J by 0 bases, with 16 bases between them. The CDR3 runs 16 residues. The DNA of the CDR3 is TGTGCCAGCAGTCCCTCAATGGGAGAGATGAACACTGAAGCTTTCTTT. It is translated as CASSPSMGEMNTEAFF.

This rearrangement joins TRBV5-6 to TRBJ1-3; possible D gene TRBD1, 5 bases. Germline CDR1 reads SGHDT; CDR2 reads YYEEEE. The CDR3 length is 16 residues. V shed 3 bases and J shed 0 bases, with 13 bases lying between them. The CDR3 coding sequence is TGTGCCAGCAGCTGGAAAGGGGCAATCTCTGGAAACACCATATATTTT. Amino acids: CASSWKGAISGNTIYF.

V and J are TRBV12-5 and TRBJ2-1; a weak D match, TRBD1 (5 bases). Trimming cost V 0 bases and J 12 bases, with 9 bases left between them. The CDR3 totals 12 residues. Germline lookup yields CDR1 LGHNT and CDR2 FRNRAP. The CDR3 coding sequence is TGTGCTAGTGGTTTGGTAGGGGCAGGGCAGTTCTTC. Translation: CASGLVGAGQFF.

This clonotype was found a few times. The V call is TRBV29-1, the J call TRBJ1-1; D gene ambiguous. Trimming left V 5 bases short and J 4 bases short, with 11 bases between. CDR1 and CDR2 (germline): SQVTM, ANQGSEA. There are 12 residues in the CDR3. CDR3 nucleotides: TGCAGCGTTCACCCCTGGGGCACTGAAGCTTTCTTT. This encodes CSVHPWGTEAFF.

This chain joins TRBV19 and TRBJ1-1; D remains ambiguous. This CDR3 is built from 14 residues. Germline V gene data show CDR1 as LNHDA and CDR2 as SQIVND (reference sequence). V lost 6 bases and J lost 1, with 12 bases in between. CDR3 bases: TGTGCCAGTAGACACGGCAGGCAGAACACTGAAGCTTTCTTT. This gives the protein CASRHGRQNTEAFF.

This clonotype turned up a few times. The chain has TRBV12-5 and TRBJ2-7; TRBD2 matches at 11 bases. Trimming cost V 2 bases and J 2 bases; bases outside gene matches: 2. The CDR3 is made up of 15 amino acids. The germline gives CDR1 LGHNT, CDR2 FRNRAP. The CDR3: CASGLTSGGPYEQYF. The CDR3 coding sequence is TGTGCTAGTGGTTTGACTAGCGGGGGTCCCTACGAGCAGTACTTC.

This clonotype was found many times. This chain links TRBV4-1 with TRBJ2-5; the D is unclear. Germline CDR1 is MGHRA and CDR2 is YSYEKL. The V and J ends lost 0 bases and 1 base respectively, with 0 bases between them. The length of the CDR3 is 12 residues. CDR3 protein: CASSQDQETQYF. The CDR3 DNA is TGCGCCAGCAGCCAAGACCAAGAGACCCAGTACTTC.

This clonotype has only a few counts. The rearrangement links TRBV12-5 to TRBJ2-7; TRBD2 agrees at 8 bases. CDR3 size: 15 residues. Germline CDR1 is LGHNT and CDR2 is FRNRAP. Trimming took 1 base from V and 1 from J; bases not matched to a gene: 3. The CDR3 spells CASGLGPSGSYEQYF. As DNA, the CDR3 is TGTGCTAGTGGTTTGGGCCCTAGCGGGTCCTACGAGCAGTACTTC.

A remark on this clonotype: This clone may be a read error of a much larger clone one base away. The conserved phenylalanine or tryptophan is not found at the CDR3 terminus, so this likely reflects a read error. The chain's CDR3 is CASSLTGTRYNEQFL. The CDR3, as DNA: TGTGCCAGCAGCTTAACAGGGACCCGCTACAATGAGCAGTTCCTC. The gene calls are TRBV7-9 and TRBJ2-1, with TRBD1 as a possible D gene (6 bases). The V and J ends lost 2 bases and 3 bases respectively, with 11 bases between them. Germline V gives CDR1 SEHNR, CDR2 FQNEAQ (reference sequence). The CDR3 has 15 residues.

This clonotype was counted many times. The chain carries TRBV28 and TRBJ1-1, with D unresolved. CDR1 and CDR2 (germline): MDHEN, SYDVKM. This CDR3 region has 13 residues. Trimming cost V 2 bases and J 0 bases, with 4 bases left between them. This chain's CDR3 is CASSLGLNTEAFF. CDR3 bases: TGTGCCAGCAGTTTAGGGCTGAACACTGAAGCTTTCTTT.

The chain couples TRBV14 to TRBJ1-6, with 7 bases lining up with TRBD1. Germline values: CDR1 SGHDN, CDR2 FVKESK. This CDR3 has 14 residues. Germline trimming cut 4 bases from V and 9 bases from J; bases unmatched to any gene: 6. The CDR3: CASSPRQGTSPLHF. The CDR3 DNA is TGTGCCAGCAGCCCCAGACAGGGTACTTCACCCCTCCACTTT. The variable domain in full, completed from reference TRBV14 and TRBJ1-6, reads EAGVTQFPSHSVIEKGQTVTLRCDPISGHDNLYWYRRVMGKEIKFLLHFVKESKQDESGMPNNRFLAERTGGTYSTLKVQPAELEDSGVYFCASSPRQGTSPLHFGNGTRLTVT.

As regards this clonotype: The junction departs from the called germline gene at one end, perhaps through a read error. The rearrangement uses TRBV6-1 and TRBJ2-5, with 10 bases that match TRBD1. This CDR3 has 11 residues. Germline CDR1 is MNHNS and CDR2 is SASEGT. CDR3 region: CASSEPTGGFF. CDR3 DNA sequence: TGTGCCAGCAGTGAGCCGACAGGGGGCTTCTTC.

This chain joins TRBV20-1 and TRBJ1-5; maybe TRBD1 (5 bases). Germline V gene data show CDR1 as DFQATT and CDR2 as SNEGSKA (reference sequence). Trimming pared 0 bases from V and 4 bases from J, leaving 13 bases between. The CDR3 is 15 amino acids. The CDR3 DNA reads as TGCAGTGCTAGAGATCGGGGGTTTGGTAATCAGCCCCAGCATTTT. This translates into CSARDRGFGNQPQHF.

This clonotype was seen more than once but under ten times. The V gene is TRBV28, the J gene TRBJ2-1, with 9 bases matching TRBD1. Germline V gene data show CDR1 as MDHEN and CDR2 as SYDVKM. V shed 6 bases, J shed 8 bases, and the junction held 8 bases outside the gene matches. There are 14 residues in the CDR3. As DNA, the CDR3 is TGTGCCAGCAGCCCCGGGACAGGGACGCATGAGCAGTTCTTC. Translation gives CASSPGTGTHEQFF.

This clonotype was detected a few times. J is TRBJ1-2 and V is TRBV29-1; possible D gene TRBD1, 5 bases. CDR3 length: 11 amino acids. Germline CDR1 is SQVTM and CDR2 is ANQGSEA. The ends were cut back, 4 bases at V and 4 bases at J, with 7 bases in the middle. The CDR3 nucleotides read TGCAGCGTTGGTGGGGGCTATGGCTACACCTTC. This encodes CSVGGGYGYTF.

This clonotype was seen only a few times. This chain uses TRBV29-1 with TRBJ2-2; D unresolved. Germline CDR1 SQVTM, CDR2 ANQGSEA. The length of the CDR3 is 12 residues. The V end was cut by 6 bases, the J end by 0 bases, with 5 bases between. The CDR3 DNA reads TGCAGCGTGACCCCGAACACCGGGGAGCTGTTTTTT. Protein: CSVTPNTGELFF.